This T cell receptor (beta chain) was sequenced during a study of control samples from healthy donors and cancer patients (dated by TCRdb to 2020 to 2021). Receptor libraries were prepared by the immunoSEQ multiplex PCR assay. Sourced from immuneACCESS, this table was stored by TCRdb with only in-frame sequences that have V and J called. A share of the clones is absent; for the studies checked, an unresolved V gene accounts for under half, and the remainder has no known explanation. This sample lists just under 75,000 clones; 87% were detected once. The ten most abundant clones make up 4% of the sample. On this clone itself: No cognate antigen has been identified for it. Base qualities are not at hand, and no much larger clone is one base apart.

CDR1 and CDR2 (SGDLS, YYNGEE) derive from the germline V gene. V is reduced by 1 base and J by 2 bases, leaving a spacing of 12 bases between them. Counted from cysteine to phenylalanine, this CDR3 has 15 amino acids. The read is trimmed to its CDR3 DNA, 45 bases read in frame from base 1. The specimen sequenced was blood. This sequence originates from a woman in her forties or fifties in good health. The V and J genes are TRBV9 and TRBJ1-1, with no reliable assignment of the D segment. The nucleotide sequence is given as TGTGCCAGCAGCGTATACCCGGAGGTTAACACTGAAGCTTTCTTT. The encoded protein is CASSVYPEVNTEAFF.